The present TCR beta chain was sequenced within a study of OX40 agonist ivuxolimab in advanced cancers. The overall study: Of the participants, under 50% had some prior anti-PD-1, anti-PD-L1 or anti-CTLA-4 therapy, which was allowed. Partial responses were recorded for three patients, including one with hepatocellular carcinoma and two with cutaneous melanoma.

Drawing of blood for sampling happened at baseline, at cycle 4 day 1, and at cycle 7 day 1. Remarks on this clone: Its target is unknown.

The germline V and J ends were trimmed by 4 bases and 5 bases, with 9 bases remaining between them. The CDR3 has 13 residues. CDR1 MDHEN and CDR2 SYDVKM come from the germline V gene. Study-wide results and caveats: Antigens targeted by the expanded peripheral T cells were not determined.

Assay: immunoSEQ multiplex PCR; the TCRdb copy retains only in-frame clones and omits some. The profile shows around 58,000 clones, around 89% of them singletons. Sequenced here: CD4+ or CD8+ T cells sorted from blood, sampled in a trial of the OX40 agonist ivuxolimab. This chain connects TRBV28 to TRBJ2-1, with D hard to call. The source of this sequence is an adult with an advanced solid tumor such as melanoma, head and neck, liver or kidney cancer. In nucleotides, the CDR3 is TGTGCCAGCAGTTCCCTTAACAACAATGAGCAGTTCTTC. This sequence encodes CASSSLNNNEQFF. The full variable domain, in which reference TRBV28 and TRBJ2-1 provide the parts outside the CDR3, is DVKVTQSSRYLVKRTGEKVFLECVQDMDHENMFWYRQDPGLGLRLIYFSYDVKMKEKGDIPEGYSVSREKKERFSLILESASTNQTSMYLCASSSLNNNEQFFGPGTRLTVL.